Presented here are 26 T cell receptor beta chains from one specimen sequenced in a study of blood T cell repertoires in COVID-19. Method: immunoSEQ multiplex PCR; TCRdb's copy keeps in-frame clones and lacks some. The top ten clones hold approximately 10% of a sample with roughly 150,000 clones, roughly 89% of them seen once. Sequences were obtained from peripheral blood. The source of these receptors is a woman aged 65 to 85 with COVID-19, enrolled during active disease.

The J gene is TRBJ2-2, the V gene TRBV3-1 (or the pseudogene TRBV3-2); D is perhaps TRBD1 (5 bases). Germline assignment: CDR1 LGHDT and CDR2 YNNKEL (reference sequence). The CDR3 sequence is 14 residues long. V was cut by 3 bases and J by 5 bases, with 10 bases left in between. The CDR3 spells CASSHGARTGELFF. The CDR3 nucleotides are TGTGCCAGCAGCCATGGGGCGCGGACCGGGGAGCTGTTTTTT.

The chain recombines TRBV2 with TRBJ2-1; 9 bases match TRBD2. The CDR3 has 15 residues. Germline CDR1 reads SNHLY; CDR2 reads FYNNEI. V gave up 1 base and J gave up 6 bases; unmatched junction bases: 4. The CDR3 spells CASSEDRRGGNEQFF. The CDR3 DNA reads as TGTGCCAGCAGTGAAGATAGGCGGGGGGGCAATGAGCAGTTCTTC.

The V call is TRBV2, the J call TRBJ2-5; D not resolved. The CDR3 is 14 residues long. The germline V gene encodes CDR1 SNHLY and CDR2 FYNNEI. Deletions cut 7 bases from V and 2 bases from J, with 14 bases between. CDR3 amino acids: CASTLAGRQETQYF. CDR3 in DNA: TGTGCCAGCACCTTGGCAGGCAGACAAGAGACCCAGTACTTC.

The chain is built from TRBV7-2 and TRBJ1-1; TRBD1 agrees at 8 bases. With V trimmed by 2 bases and J by 11 bases, 10 bases remained unmatched. CDR1 SGHTA and CDR2 FQGNSA come from the germline V gene. The CDR3 length is 14 residues. This chain's CDR3 is CASSLQTQGDNAFF. In nucleotides, the CDR3 is TGTGCCAGCAGCTTACAAACACAGGGGGACAACGCTTTCTTT.

The chain combines TRBV6-2 or TRBV6-3 with TRBJ2-7; 10 bases align to TRBD1. The CDR3 sequence is 16 residues long. Per the germline V gene, CDR1 is MNHEY and CDR2 is SVGEGT. Losses at the gene ends were 2 bases for V and 3 bases for J; bases not matched to a gene: 7. The CDR3 loop is CASSYAGTGAVYEQYF. Here the CDR3 DNA reads TGTGCCAGCAGTTACGCCGGGACAGGGGCCGTCTACGAGCAGTACTTC.

The genes are TRBV29-1 and TRBJ1-1; 9 bases agree with TRBD1. The germline CDR1 and CDR2 sequences are SQVTM and ANQGSEA. The CDR3 runs 15 residues. J lost 5 bases, V lost 4 bases, and 11 bases had no gene match. The CDR3: CSVGGPGQGGTEAFF. CDR3 DNA: TGCAGCGTTGGAGGGCCGGGACAGGGTGGGACTGAAGCTTTCTTT.

The chain joins TRBV20-1 to TRBJ1-1; D is ambiguous. V lost 4 bases and J 5 bases, leaving 17 bases between the germline ends. From germline, CDR1 is DFQATT and CDR2 SNEGSKA (reference sequence). This CDR3 contains 14 residues. The chain's CDR3 is CSATEGGESTEAFF. In nucleotides, the CDR3 is TGCAGTGCTACTGAGGGCGGGGAGAGTACTGAAGCTTTCTTT.

The rearrangement joins TRBV19 to TRBJ1-1; no firm D call. The V end lost 0 bases, the J end lost 1 base, and 9 bases lay between the germline ends. Germline CDR1 is LNHDA and CDR2 is SQIVND (reference sequence). This CDR3 is 15 amino acids long. CDR3 nucleotides: TGTGCCAGTAGTATAGATCCCCACGGGAACACTGAAGCTTTCTTT. Residues: CASSIDPHGNTEAFF.

The chain uses TRBV7-9 and TRBJ1-2, with a tentative D call TRBD1 (5 bases). V gave up 5 bases and J gave up 0 bases, with 13 bases separating them. Germline V lookup: CDR1 SEHNR, CDR2 FQNEAQ (reference sequence). The CDR3 contains 15 residues. As DNA, the CDR3 is TGTGCCAGCAGCCAGGGCCGGGCGCCTAACTATGGCTACACCTTC. Translating gives CASSQGRAPNYGYTF. The variable domain in full, completed from reference TRBV7-9 and TRBJ1-2, reads DTGVSQNPRHKITKRGQNVTFRCDPISEHNRLYWYRQTLGQGPEFLTYFQNEAQLEKSRLLSDRFSAERPKGSFSTLEIQRTEQGDSAMYLCASSQGRAPNYGYTFGSGTRLTVV.

This clone came up a few times. The chain couples TRBV19 to TRBJ1-6, with D perhaps matching TRBD1 (5 bases). The germline CDR1 and CDR2 sequences are LNHDA and SQIVND (reference sequence). The germline V and J ends were trimmed by 5 bases and 7 bases, with 15 bases remaining between them. CDR3 size: 15 residues. The CDR3 protein is CASSPRRGPNSPLHF. The DNA for the CDR3 is TGTGCCAGTAGTCCCCGAAGGGGCCCAAATTCACCCCTCCACTTT. Full variable domain (outside the CDR3, taken from reference TRBV19 and TRBJ1-6): DGGITQSPKYLFRKEGQNVTLSCEQNLNHDAMYWYRQDPGQGLRLIYYSQIVNDFQKGDIAEGYSVSREKKESFPLTVTSAQKNPTAFYLCASSPRRGPNSPLHFGNGTRLTVT.

The chain is built from TRBV6-5 and TRBJ2-3; TRBD1 matches 7 bases. Germline lookup yields CDR1 MNHEY and CDR2 SVGAGI. The CDR3 runs 15 residues. V gave up 7 bases and J gave up 6 bases; unmatched junction bases: 13. DNA for the CDR3: TGTGCCAGCAAATCAATAACAGGGGTTGCGGATACGCAGTATTTT. Translating it yields CASKSITGVADTQYF.

The V and J genes are TRBV5-1 and TRBJ2-1; tentatively, D is TRBD2 (5 bases). The CDR3 loop spans 15 amino acids. CDR1 and CDR2 (germline): SGHRS, YFSETQ. Trimming took off 0 bases at V and 6 bases at J, with 13 bases between the two ends. The chain's CDR3 is CASSLARVAGNEQFF. CDR3 nucleotides: TGCGCCAGCAGCTTGGCTAGGGTCGCGGGCAATGAGCAGTTCTTC.

CDR3 DNA: TGTGCCATCAGCAGTGACAGGCTGAATTCACCCCTCCACTTT. Translation gives CAISSDRLNSPLHF. This sequence joins TRBV10-3 and TRBJ1-6, with D possibly being TRBD1 (6 bases). The CDR3 spans 14 residues. Germline V gene data show CDR1 as ENHRY and CDR2 as SYGVKD. V lost 6 bases to trimming and J lost 7 bases, with 13 bases between them.

CDR3 coding DNA: TGTGCCAGCAGTTCGCTATTAGGACAGGGGAGCACTGAAGCTTTCTTT. It codes for CASSSLLGQGSTEAFF. The chain couples TRBV28 to TRBJ1-1; 9 bases are shared with TRBD1. The CDR3 consists of 16 residues. V was pared by 4 bases and J by 4 bases, with 10 bases of the junction left unmatched. Germline lookup yields CDR1 MDHEN and CDR2 SYDVKM.

This clone was found once. V is TRBV7-2 and J is TRBJ1-5, with D unclear. The germline gives CDR1 SGHTA, CDR2 FQGNSA. This CDR3 has 14 amino acids. V was shortened by 0 bases and J by 3 bases, with 6 bases between the two germline ends. The CDR3 loop is CASSLAQVNQPQHF. The CDR3 region has the DNA TGTGCCAGCAGCTTAGCGCAGGTCAATCAGCCCCAGCATTTT.

CDR3 nucleotide sequence: TGTGCCAGCACCTGGACTAGCGGGGGGGCCTACGAGCAGTACTTC. The encoded protein is CASTWTSGGAYEQYF. This chain joins TRBV6-5 and TRBJ2-7, with TRBD2 matching 15 bases. The CDR3 runs 15 residues. Germline trimming cut 7 bases from V and 2 bases from J; bases unmatched to any gene: 3. The V gene's germline CDR1 is MNHEY and CDR2 SVGAGI.

The rearrangement links TRBV5-1 to TRBJ1-3, with a weak D call TRBD1 (6 bases). CDR3 size: 15 residues. The germline V gene encodes CDR1 SGHRS and CDR2 YFSETQ. With 4 bases removed from V and 4 bases from J, the gap between germline ends came to 15 bases. CDR3 sequence (DNA): TGCGCCAGCAGCAGCCTTCAGGGGCCCGGAAACACCATATATTTT. This codes for CASSSLQGPGNTIYF.

The gene calls are TRBV10-3 and TRBJ2-5; D uncertain. Deletions cut 10 bases from V and 2 bases from J, with 8 bases between. The CDR3 runs 11 residues. Germline CDR1 reads ENHRY; CDR2 reads SYGVKD. The DNA of the CDR3 is TGTGCCACCAGCCTTCAAGAGACCCAGTACTTC. Protein sequence: CATSLQETQYF.

The chain recombines TRBV20-1 with TRBJ1-1; TRBD1 is a possible D gene (6 bases). V lost 6 bases and J lost 7, with 12 bases in between. The germline V gene has CDR1 DFQATT and CDR2 SNEGSKA (reference sequence). The CDR3 has 11 residues. CDR3 region: CSAKGGFEAFF. DNA for the CDR3: TGCAGTGCCAAAGGGGGTTTTGAAGCTTTCTTT.

The J gene is TRBJ2-3, the V gene TRBV2; tentatively, D is TRBD1 (6 bases). Trimming removed 7 bases at V and 2 bases at J, with 16 bases between. The CDR3 consists of 15 residues. Germline V gives CDR1 SNHLY, CDR2 FYNNEI. The DNA of the CDR3 is TGTGCCAGCACTAAAGGGGGAAAATCCACAGATACGCAGTATTTT. Protein sequence: CASTKGGKSTDTQYF.

The V call is TRBV6-5, the J call TRBJ1-1; 9 bases map to TRBD1. Germline V gene sequence: CDR1 MNHEY, CDR2 SVGAGI. The CDR3 has 14 amino acids. The junction had 4 bases not matched to a gene; V was cut back by 7 bases and J by 1 base. CDR3 in amino acids: CASTDRGRNTEAFF. CDR3 nucleotides: TGTGCCAGCACCGACAGGGGGAGGAACACTGAAGCTTTCTTT.

The gene calls are TRBV6-5 and TRBJ1-3, with D unresolved. This CDR3 is 14 amino acids long. Deletions cut 7 bases from V and 3 bases from J, with 13 bases between. The germline CDR1 and CDR2 sequences are MNHEY and SVGAGI. CDR3: CASKEGGLGNTIYF. The CDR3 nucleotides read TGTGCCAGCAAGGAGGGAGGGCTTGGAAACACCATATATTTT.

V and J are TRBV28 and TRBJ1-1, with D uncertain. Trimming pared 8 bases from V and 8 bases from J, leaving 12 bases between. The CDR3 totals 11 residues. Germline V gene lookup returns CDR1 MDHEN and CDR2 SYDVKM. The CDR3 region is CASLTNGEAFF. Here the CDR3 DNA reads TGTGCCAGCCTAACCAACGGGGAAGCTTTCTTT. Filled out from reference TRBV28 and TRBJ1-1, the complete variable domain reads DVKVTQSSRYLVKRTGEKVFLECVQDMDHENMFWYRQDPGLGLRLIYFSYDVKMKEKGDIPEGYSVSREKKERFSLILESASTNQTSMYLCASLTNGEAFFGQGTRLTVV.

This clone has just a few counts. In nucleotides, the CDR3 is TGTGCCAGCAGCGTAGAGGGACATAGCTCCTACGAGCAGTACTTC. Amino acid sequence: CASSVEGHSSYEQYF. The chain is built from TRBV9 and TRBJ2-7; D possibly corresponds to TRBD1 (6 bases). Trimming took off 0 bases at V and 0 bases at J, with 10 bases between the two ends. There are 15 residues in the CDR3. CDR1 and CDR2 (germline): SGDLS, YYNGEE.

This clone was observed a handful of times. The chain couples TRBV3-1 (or the pseudogene TRBV3-2) to TRBJ1-2; D might be TRBD1 (6 bases). The V end was cut by 0 bases, the J end by 4 bases, with 15 bases between. The germline gives CDR1 LGHDT, CDR2 YNNKEL (reference sequence). There are 16 residues in the CDR3. The DNA of the CDR3 is TGTGCCAGCAGCCAAGATGGGGGAGACAGGTCCTATGGCTACACCTTC. Protein: CASSQDGGDRSYGYTF.

This sequence joins TRBV2 and TRBJ2-7; D gene uncertain. The V end was cut by 3 bases, the J end by 3 bases, with 12 bases between. In germline, CDR1 is SNHLY, CDR2 FYNNEI. CDR3 length: 14 residues. CDR3: CASSEGLNSYEQYF. The CDR3 DNA follows: TGTGCCAGCAGTGAGGGTTTGAACAGCTACGAGCAGTACTTC.